This T cell receptor (beta chain) was identified during a study of blood T cell repertoires in COVID-19. Across the whole study: The samples span acute and convalescent COVID-19 from the United States, Italy and Spain. PBMCs, B-cell-depleted T cells, or T cells were the source of the cDNA or gDNA that made up the material.

The assay was immunoSEQ multiplex PCR, and TCRdb's table has in-frame clones only and misses some. The table lists 150,000 to 200,000 clones, approximately 83% of them singletons. In germline, CDR1 is SGDLS, CDR2 YYNGEE. Trimming removed 3 bases at V and 3 bases at J, with 4 bases between. The CDR3 sequence is 12 residues long. The receptor comes from a man between 60 and 75 years old with acute or convalescent COVID-19. The source material was peripheral blood. The rearrangement uses TRBV9 and TRBJ1-3; D remains ambiguous. In DNA, the CDR3 is TGTGCCAGCAGCGGCAGTGGAAACACCATATATTTT. It is translated as CASSGSGNTIYF.